The clone carrying this TCR beta chain was seen ten or more times. Its cognate antigen is unknown. Unique molecular identifiers were present on the cDNA, and a universal primer site came from template switching. In TCRdb, the 5' RACE reads were re-called with MiXCR into one record per CDR3 protein. The data contain 250,000 or so distinct CDR3 sequences, 5.5% to 8% of them seen just once; the ten biggest clones take up approximately 3.6%. This entry is derived from a study of identical twins. Study outcomes and limitations: For zero-insertion analyses, partial confounding could come from invariant MAIT and iNKT cells.

The V gene's germline CDR1 is KGHDR and CDR2 SFDVKD. The CDR3 is 13 amino acids. The junction had 6 bases not matched to a gene; V was cut back by 6 bases and J by 6 bases. The sample was also reused in another study, on yellow fever vaccine responses in identical twins.

The gene calls are TRBV24-1 and TRBJ2-7; 8 bases fit TRBD1. The clonotype originates from a young woman in good health. The sample was memory (CD45RO+) T cells sorted from blood. The CDR3 region has the DNA TGTGCCACCAGTATATCAACAGGGGGCGAGCAGTACTTC. It encodes CATSISTGGEQYF.